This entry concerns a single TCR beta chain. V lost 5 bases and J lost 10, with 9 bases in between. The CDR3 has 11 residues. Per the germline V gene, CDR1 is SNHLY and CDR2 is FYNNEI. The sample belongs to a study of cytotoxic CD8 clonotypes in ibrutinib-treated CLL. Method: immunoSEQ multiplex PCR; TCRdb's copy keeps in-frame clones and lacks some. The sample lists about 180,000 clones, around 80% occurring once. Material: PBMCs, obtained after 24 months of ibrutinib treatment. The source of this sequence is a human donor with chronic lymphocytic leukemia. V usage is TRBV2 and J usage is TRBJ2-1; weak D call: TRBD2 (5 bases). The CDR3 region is CASSQRGEQFF. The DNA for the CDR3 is TGTGCCAGCAGTCAAAGAGGGGAGCAGTTCTTC.